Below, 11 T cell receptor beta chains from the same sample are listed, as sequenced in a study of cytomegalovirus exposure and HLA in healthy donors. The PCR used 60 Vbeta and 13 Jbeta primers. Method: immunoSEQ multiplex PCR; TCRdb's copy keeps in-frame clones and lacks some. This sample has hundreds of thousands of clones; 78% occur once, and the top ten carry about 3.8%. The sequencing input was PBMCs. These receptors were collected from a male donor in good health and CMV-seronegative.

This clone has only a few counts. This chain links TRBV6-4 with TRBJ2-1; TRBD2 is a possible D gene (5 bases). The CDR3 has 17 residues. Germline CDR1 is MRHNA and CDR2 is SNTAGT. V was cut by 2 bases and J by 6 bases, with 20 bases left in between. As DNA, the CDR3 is TGTGCCAGCAGTGACCCCGGTGCCTTGAGGGTCAGCAATGAGCAGTTCTTC. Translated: CASSDPGALRVSNEQFF.

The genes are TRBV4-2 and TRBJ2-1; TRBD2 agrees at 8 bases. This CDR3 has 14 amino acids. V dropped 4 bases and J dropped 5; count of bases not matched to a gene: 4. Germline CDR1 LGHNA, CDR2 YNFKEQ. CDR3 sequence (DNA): TGTGCCAGCAGCCCCGTTAGCGGGAACAATGAGCAGTTCTTC. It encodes CASSPVSGNNEQFF.

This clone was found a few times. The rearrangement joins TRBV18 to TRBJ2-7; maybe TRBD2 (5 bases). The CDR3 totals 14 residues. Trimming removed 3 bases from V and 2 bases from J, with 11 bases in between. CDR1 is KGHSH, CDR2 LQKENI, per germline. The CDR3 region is CASSPRELAYEQYF. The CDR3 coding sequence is TGTGCCAGCTCACCTAGGGAACTAGCCTACGAGCAGTACTTC.

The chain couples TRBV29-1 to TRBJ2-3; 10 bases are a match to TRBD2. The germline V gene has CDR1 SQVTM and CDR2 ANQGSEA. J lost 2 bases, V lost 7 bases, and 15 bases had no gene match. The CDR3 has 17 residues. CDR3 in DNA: TGCAGCGGGGAAGGACTAGCGGAGAGGGGTTACACAGATACGCAGTATTTT. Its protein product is CSGEGLAERGYTDTQYF.

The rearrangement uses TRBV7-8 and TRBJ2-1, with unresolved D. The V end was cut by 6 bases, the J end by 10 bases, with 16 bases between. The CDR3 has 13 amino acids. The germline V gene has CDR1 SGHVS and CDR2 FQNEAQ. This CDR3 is CASSRIGTREQFF. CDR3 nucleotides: TGTGCCAGCAGTCGTATAGGAACCAGGGAGCAGTTCTTC. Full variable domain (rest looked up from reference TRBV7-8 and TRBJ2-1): GAGVSQSPRYKVAKRGQDVALRCDPISGHVSLFWYQQALGQGPEFLTYFQNEAQLDKSGLPSDRFFAERPEGSVSTLKIQRTQQEDSAVYLCASSRIGTREQFFGPGTRLTVL.

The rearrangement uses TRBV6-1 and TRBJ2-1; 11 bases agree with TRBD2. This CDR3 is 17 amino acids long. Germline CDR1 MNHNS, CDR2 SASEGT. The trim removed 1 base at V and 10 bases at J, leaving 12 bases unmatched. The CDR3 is CASSEGWLAGGVREQFF. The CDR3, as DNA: TGTGCCAGCAGTGAAGGGTGGCTAGCGGGAGGAGTCAGAGAGCAGTTCTTC.

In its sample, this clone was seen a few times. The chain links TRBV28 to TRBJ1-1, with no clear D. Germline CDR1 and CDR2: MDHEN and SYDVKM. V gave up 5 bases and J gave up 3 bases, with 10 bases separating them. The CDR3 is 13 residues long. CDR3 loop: CASSLTYYTEAFF. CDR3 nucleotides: TGTGCCAGCAGTCTGACATACTACACTGAAGCTTTCTTT.

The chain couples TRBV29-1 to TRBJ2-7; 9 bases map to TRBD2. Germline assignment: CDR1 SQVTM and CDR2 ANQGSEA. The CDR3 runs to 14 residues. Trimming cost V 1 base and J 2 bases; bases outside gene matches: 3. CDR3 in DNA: TGCAGCGTTGAAGCTAGCGGGATGGCCTACGAGCAGTACTTC. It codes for CSVEASGMAYEQYF.

Here the CDR3 DNA reads TGTGCCAGCAGCAAGACAAATCAGCCCCAGCATTTT. Its translation is CASSKTNQPQHF. The V and J genes are TRBV21-1 and TRBJ1-5; TRBD1 is taken as the D call from the table, unchecked against the DNA. TRBV21-1 is an annotated pseudogene. The CDR3 extends over 12 amino acids.

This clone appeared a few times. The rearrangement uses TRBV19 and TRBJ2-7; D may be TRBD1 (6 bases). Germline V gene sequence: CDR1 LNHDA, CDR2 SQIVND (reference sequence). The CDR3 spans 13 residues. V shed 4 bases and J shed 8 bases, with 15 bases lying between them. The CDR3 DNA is TGTGCCAGTAGTAGCAACACAGGGTCGAAGCAGTACTTC. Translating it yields CASSSNTGSKQYF.

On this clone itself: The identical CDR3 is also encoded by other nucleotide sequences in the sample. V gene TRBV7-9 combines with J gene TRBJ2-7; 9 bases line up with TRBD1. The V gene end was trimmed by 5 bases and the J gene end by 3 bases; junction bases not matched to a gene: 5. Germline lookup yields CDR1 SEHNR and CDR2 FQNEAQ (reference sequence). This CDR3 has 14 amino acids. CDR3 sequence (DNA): TGTGCCAGCAGCCCCGGGACAGGGTTCTACGAGCAGTACTTC. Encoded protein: CASSPGTGFYEQYF.